The clone carrying this T cell receptor (beta chain) was detected only once. Germline is not matched at one junction end, which may reflect a read error. This sample stems from a study of OX40 agonist ivuxolimab in advanced cancers. Germline V gene sequence: CDR1 DFQATT, CDR2 SNEGSKA (reference sequence). The CDR3 covers 11 residues. Libraries were prepared by immunoSEQ multiplex PCR; TCRdb keeps only in-frame clonotypes and omits some of them. The repertoire consists of around 65,000 clones, with about nine tenths occurring once and the leading ten covering about 0.3%. This TCR was sampled from an adult with an advanced solid tumor such as melanoma, head and neck, liver or kidney cancer. The input for sequencing was CD4+ or CD8+ T cells sorted from blood, taken in a trial of the OX40 agonist ivuxolimab. The chain combines TRBV20-1 with TRBJ2-2; D is undetermined. The CDR3 region is CSAGEPGELFF. CDR3 DNA sequence: TGCAGTGCTGGAGAACCCGGGGAGCTGTTTTTT.